This T cell receptor beta chain is from a study of T cell changes during pregnancy in multiple sclerosis. The CDR3 contains 17 residues. From germline, CDR1 is SGHTA and CDR2 FQGNSA. Trimming took 2 bases from V and 0 from J; bases not matched to a gene: 3. This clone was found once. Clones were sequenced by immunoSEQ multiplex PCR, and TCRdb holds only the in-frame ones, with some missing. Of about 50,000 clones in the sample, around nine tenths were seen once. This sequence was found in a female donor in good health, enrolled as a control in a pregnancy study. Material: CD4+ T cells from peripheral blood mononuclear cells, obtained after pregnancy. The V and J genes are TRBV7-2 and TRBJ2-3; 12 bases are a match to TRBD2. The CDR3 protein is CASSLFGTSGSTDTQYF. CDR3 bases: TGTGCCAGCAGCTTATTCGGGACTAGCGGGAGCACAGATACGCAGTATTTT. The whole variable domain, remainder taken from reference TRBV7-2 and TRBJ2-3, is GAGVSQSPSNKVTEKGKDVELRCDPISGHTALYWYRQSLGQGLEFLIYFQGNSAPDKSGLPSDRFSAERTGGSVSTLTIQRTQQEDSAVYLCASSLFGTSGSTDTQYFGPGTRLTVL.